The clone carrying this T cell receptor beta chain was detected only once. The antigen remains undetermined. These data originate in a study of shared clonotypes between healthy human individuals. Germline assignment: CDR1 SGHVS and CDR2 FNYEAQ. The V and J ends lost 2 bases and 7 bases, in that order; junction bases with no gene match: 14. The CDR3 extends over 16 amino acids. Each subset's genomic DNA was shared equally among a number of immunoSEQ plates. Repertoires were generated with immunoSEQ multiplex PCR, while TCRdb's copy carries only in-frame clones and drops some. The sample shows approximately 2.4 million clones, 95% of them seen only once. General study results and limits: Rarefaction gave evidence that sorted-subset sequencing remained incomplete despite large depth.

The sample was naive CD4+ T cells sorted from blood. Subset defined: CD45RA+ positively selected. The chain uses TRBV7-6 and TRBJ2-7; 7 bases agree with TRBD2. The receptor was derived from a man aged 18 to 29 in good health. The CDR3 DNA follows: TGTGCCAGCAGCTTATGGGCGGGAGTGGGGGTAGGAGAGCAGTACTTC. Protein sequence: CASSLWAGVGVGEQYF.